This T cell receptor (beta chain) was found in a study of blood T cells in healthy people across ages. Each donor supplied around 9.9 milliliters of peripheral blood. PBMCs were isolated at a quantity of at least 7 million per sample. V gave up 6 bases and J gave up 4 bases; unmatched junction bases: 8. The CDR3 length is 13 residues. CDR1 and CDR2 from the germline V gene are DFQATT and SNEGSKA (reference sequence). A remark on this clonotype: Its antigen is still unknown.

A second PCR of about 6 to 12 cycles used a sample-barcoded 5' primer and a J-beta primer mix. Every cDNA molecule carried a tag from a template-switch adaptor bearing 12 random nucleotides. Via MiXCR, TCRdb re-called the 5' RACE reads, giving one row per CDR3 protein. This table has fewer than 1 million distinct CDR3 sequences, around two fifths appearing once. Whole-study findings and limits: Bulk PBMC profiling left naive and antigen-experienced comparisons inconclusive.

The chain carries TRBV20-1 and TRBJ2-7; TRBD1 agrees at 8 bases. Input material: blood. The receptor comes from a man aged 55 to 69 in good health. CDR3 in amino acids: CSAETGDEYEQYF. The CDR3 DNA reads TGCAGTGCCGAGACAGGGGATGAATACGAGCAGTACTTC.